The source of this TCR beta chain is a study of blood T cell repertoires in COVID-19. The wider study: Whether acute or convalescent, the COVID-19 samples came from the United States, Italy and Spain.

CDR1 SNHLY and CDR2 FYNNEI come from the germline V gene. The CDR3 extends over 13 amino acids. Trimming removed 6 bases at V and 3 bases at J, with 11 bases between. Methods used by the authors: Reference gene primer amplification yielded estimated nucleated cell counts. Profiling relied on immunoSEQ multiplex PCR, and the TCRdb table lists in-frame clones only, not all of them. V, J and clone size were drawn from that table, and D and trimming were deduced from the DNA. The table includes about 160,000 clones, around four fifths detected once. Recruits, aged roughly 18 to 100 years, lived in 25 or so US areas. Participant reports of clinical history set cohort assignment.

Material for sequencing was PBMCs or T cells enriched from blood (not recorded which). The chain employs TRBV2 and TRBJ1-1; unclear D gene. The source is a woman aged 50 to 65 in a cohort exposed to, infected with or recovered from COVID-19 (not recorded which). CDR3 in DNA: TGTGCCAGCAGCGCCTATGTAGACACTGAAGCTTTCTTT. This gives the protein CASSAYVDTEAFF.